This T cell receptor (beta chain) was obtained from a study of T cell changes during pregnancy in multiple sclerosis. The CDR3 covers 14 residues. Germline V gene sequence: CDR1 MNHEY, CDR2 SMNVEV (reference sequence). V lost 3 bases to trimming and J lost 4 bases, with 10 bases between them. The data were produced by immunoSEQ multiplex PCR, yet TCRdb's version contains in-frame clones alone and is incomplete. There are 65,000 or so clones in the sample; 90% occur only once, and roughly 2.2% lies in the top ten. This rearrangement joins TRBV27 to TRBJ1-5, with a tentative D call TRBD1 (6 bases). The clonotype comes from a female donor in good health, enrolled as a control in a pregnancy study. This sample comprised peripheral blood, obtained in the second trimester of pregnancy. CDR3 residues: CASSFRGSNQPQHF. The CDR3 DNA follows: TGTGCCAGCAGTTTTAGGGGGTCGAATCAGCCCCAGCATTTT.